This is a list of T cell receptor beta chains from one sample in a study of CD8 T cells in ankylosing spondylitis. MiXCR, run by TCRdb on the 5' RACE reads, gives a single entry per CDR3 protein. This table holds 400,000 or so distinct CDR3 sequences, 20% to 30% found once. Sequenced input: blood, either unsorted or a sorted T cell fraction (not recorded which). The receptors were sampled from a male donor with ankylosing spondylitis. CDR3s include the opening cysteine and the closing phenylalanine or tryptophan. D genes are given only for firm matches. The size of a clone is reported for some rows only, either as once, few or many, or as a class for expanded clones.

V gene	clone size	D gene	J gene	CDR3 DNA	CDR3 protein
TRBV12-3/TRBV12-4	few	-	TRBJ1-4	TGTGCCAGCAGTGGGGGGTTACGGGATGAAAAACTGTTTTTT	CASSGGLRDEKLFF
TRBV10-3	few	TRBD2	TRBJ2-1	TGTGCCATCATCCGGACTAGCGGGAGGTCCTACAATGAGCAGTTCTTC	CAIIRTSGRSYNEQFF
TRBV5-1	-	-	TRBJ2-1	TGCGCCAGCAGCTCGGGGGCTAACTACAATGAGCAGTTCTTC	CASSSGANYNEQFF
TRBV7-2	few	TRBD1	TRBJ2-5	TGTGCCAGCAGCTACCGGGACAGTCAAGAGACCCAGTACTTC	CASSYRDSQETQYF
TRBV29-1	few	-	TRBJ1-1	TGCAGCGTTGAAGTATGGGGCAAGAACACTGAAGCTTTCTTT	CSVEVWGKNTEAFF
TRBV5-1	-	-	TRBJ2-1	TGCGCGAGCAACGACCGGACCTTGGATGAGCAGTTCTTC	CASNDRTLDEQFF
TRBV5-1	-	TRBD1	TRBJ1-2	TGCGCCAGCAGGCAGGGGACAGAGGCCTATGGCTACACCTTC	CASRQGTEAYGYTF
TRBV5-1	-	-	TRBJ1-2	TGCGCCAGCAGTCCCGGGGAGAACTATGGCTACACCTTC	CASSPGENYGYTF
TRBV20-1	few	-	TRBJ2-7	TGCAGTGCTAGAGATTTGCGGAGGAGCTCCTACGAGCAGTACTTC	CSARDLRRSSYEQYF
TRBV2	few	-	TRBJ1-1	TGTGCCAGCAGTGAAACCTCGACGGAAGCTTTCTTT	CASSETSTEAFF
TRBV20-1	few	-	TRBJ2-6	TGCAGTGCTAGTATCAGGAGGTCTGGGGCCAACGTCCTGACTTTC	CSASIRRSGANVLTF
TRBV18	-	-	TRBJ2-3	TGTGCCAGCTCAGCTTTCGGGGATACGCAGTATTTT	CASSAFGDTQYF
TRBV3-1	-	-	TRBJ1-2	TGTGCCAGCAGCTACCGGCCGAACTATGGCTACACCTTC	CASSYRPNYGYTF
TRBV20-1	few	TRBD2	TRBJ2-7	TGCAGTGCTAGGCCGAGTGGGGCGGGAGGTCGAGAGCAGTACTTC	CSARPSGAGGREQYF
TRBV5-1	-	-	TRBJ2-1	TGCGCCAGCAGCTTGGGACTGGGGGACAATGAGCAGTTCTTC	CASSLGLGDNEQFF
TRBV5-1	-	-	TRBJ1-1	TGCGCCAGCAGCTTGGAGAGTGGGTGGAGCACTGAAGCTTTCTTT	CASSLESGWSTEAFF
TRBV20-1	once	-	TRBJ1-4	TGCAGTGCTAGAGATCCCCAGGACGGGTATGAAAAACTGTTTTTT	CSARDPQDGYEKLFF
TRBV11-2	-	-	TRBJ2-5	TGTGCCAGCAGCCACAGGAAAGAGACCCAGTACTTC	CASSHRKETQYF
TRBV5-1	-	-	TRBJ2-3	TGCGCCAGCAGCTTGGACCCTAGTGCGTACACAGATACGCAGTATTTT	CASSLDPSAYTDTQYF
TRBV20-1	once	TRBD2	TRBJ2-3	TGCAGTGCTAGAGTACTAGCGTCTAGCAGAGATACGCAGTATTTT	CSARVLASSRDTQYF
TRBV19	few	-	TRBJ1-5	TGTGCCAGTACGAATAGCAATCAGCCCCAGCATTTT	CASTNSNQPQHF
TRBV27	-	TRBD1	TRBJ1-2	TGTGCCAGCAGTGACCCACCCGGGACAGGGGGATATGGCTACACCTTC	CASSDPPGTGGYGYTF
TRBV11-2	-	TRBD1	TRBJ1-2	TGTGCCAGCAGCTTAGATCGGGGACAGGCGAGGGGCTACACCTTC	CASSLDRGQARGYTF
TRBV14	few	TRBD1	TRBJ2-3	TGTGCCAGCAGCCAGCGGACAGGTACTAGCACAGATACGCAGTATTTT	CASSQRTGTSTDTQYF
TRBV7-2	few	-	TRBJ2-3	TGTGCCAGCAGCTCCTTCACAGATACGCAGTATTTT	CASSSFTDTQYF
TRBV7-9	-	TRBD2	TRBJ2-1	TGTGCCAGCAGCAGAATCTTTAGCGGGAGGTGGAATGAGCAGTTCTTC	CASSRIFSGRWNEQFF
TRBV4-2	many	-	TRBJ2-1	TGTGCCAGCAGCCAAGGGGGGAACAATGAGCAGTTCTTC	CASSQGGNNEQFF
TRBV7-2	-	-	TRBJ2-7	TGTGCCAGCAGCTTAATGGGGGGAGGCTCCTCAGGGGAGCAGTACTTC	CASSLMGGGSSGEQYF
TRBV7-2	many	TRBD2	TRBJ2-1	TGTGCCAGCAGCTTAACTAGCGGGACCTACAATGAGCAGTTCTTC	CASSLTSGTYNEQFF
TRBV29-1	-	-	TRBJ2-2	TGCAGCGGTAAAAGCACCGGGGAGCTGTTTTTT	CSGKSTGELFF
TRBV10-3	-	TRBD2	TRBJ2-3	TGTGCCATCAGCCCAATGGCCCCGGGACTAGCGGGAGAGAAGTCAGATACGCAGTATTTT	CAISPMAPGLAGEKSDTQYF
TRBV5-1	-	-	TRBJ1-2	TGCGCCAGCAGCTTGGCCCTTGAGTTGGGCGACTATGGCTACACCTTC	CASSLALELGDYGYTF
TRBV21-1	-	-	TRBJ1-2	TGTGCCAGCAGCAAAGGATCGGGACAGGAGAACTATGGCTACACCTTC	CASSKGSGQENYGYTF
TRBV20-1	few	-	TRBJ2-5	TGCAGTAAAGCGCAGGGTGCTCAAGAGACCCAGTACTTC	CSKAQGAQETQYF
TRBV5-6	-	-	TRBJ2-3	TGTGCCAGCAGCTTGGATGGGTCCAGCACAGATACGCAGTATTTT	CASSLDGSSTDTQYF
TRBV4-1	-	TRBD2	TRBJ2-1	TGCGCCAGCAGCCAAGAACTAGCGAGATACAATGAGCAGTTCTTC	CASSQELARYNEQFF
TRBV13	few	-	TRBJ1-4	TGTGCCAGCAGCCGCCGACAGCCAACTAATGAAAAACTGTTTTTT	CASSRRQPTNEKLFF
TRBV14	-	-	TRBJ2-1	TGTGCCAGCAGCCAAGATCTAGGGAGCTCCTACAATGAGCAGTTCTTC	CASSQDLGSSYNEQFF
TRBV3-1	-	-	TRBJ2-1	TGTGCCAGCAGCCAAGAGCAGGGGGGGGAGCAGTTCTTC	CASSQEQGGEQFF
TRBV20-1	few	-	TRBJ2-3	TGCAGTGCTAGAAGGGGACCCCCGGCAGATACGCAGTATTTT	CSARRGPPADTQYF
TRBV9	-	-	TRBJ2-5	TGTGCCAGCAGCGTAGGGGTTGACAGGCGAGAGACCCAGTACTTC	CASSVGVDRRETQYF